Following are 21 T cell receptor beta chains from one sample sequenced in a study of shared clonotypes between healthy human individuals. The repertoire was sequenced with immunoSEQ multiplex PCR; TCRdb's copy has only in-frame clones and lacks some. The sample shows 950,000 to 1,100,000 clones, roughly 75% of them seen only once. The sequencing input was memory CD4+ T cells sorted from blood. Subset given: CD45RA-negative fraction. The receptor source for this set is a man between 18 and 29 years old in good health.

V and J are TRBV30 and TRBJ1-4; D is unresolved. In germline, CDR1 is GTSNPN, CDR2 SVGIG (reference sequence). The CDR3 spans 15 residues. V lost 4 bases to trimming and J lost 6 bases, with 18 bases between them. The CDR3 nucleotides are TGTGCCTGGAAACCCTGGGGAGGGCGGGATGAAAAACTGTTTTTT. It is translated as CAWKPWGGRDEKLFF.

The chain is built from TRBV30 and TRBJ1-1; no clear D gene. CDR3 length: 13 amino acids. V was shortened by 4 bases and J by 4 bases, with 13 bases between the two germline ends. CDR1 and CDR2 from the germline V gene are GTSNPN and SVGIG (reference sequence). CDR3 residues: CAWNRPRLTEAFF. The CDR3 region has the DNA TGTGCCTGGAATCGACCCCGGCTCACTGAAGCTTTCTTT.

The CDR3: CASDAGPLLYHEQYF. DNA of the CDR3: TGTGCCAGCGACGCCGGTCCTCTACTCTACCACGAGCAGTACTTC. V is TRBV21-1 and J is TRBJ2-7. TRBV21-1 is a documented pseudogene. This CDR3 is built from 15 residues.

This chain joins TRBV29-1 and TRBJ2-1; 9 bases match TRBD2. J gave up 11 bases and V 4 bases, and 12 bases lay outside the gene matches. Germline CDR1 SQVTM, CDR2 ANQGSEA. The CDR3 contains 14 residues. Here the CDR3 reads CSVVRSGGSLKQFF. DNA for the CDR3: TGCAGCGTTGTAAGAAGCGGGGGGTCCCTCAAGCAGTTCTTC.

The gene calls are TRBV5-1 and TRBJ1-5; possibly TRBD1 for D (6 bases). V lost 4 bases and J 3 bases, leaving 20 bases between the germline ends. There are 17 residues in the CDR3. Germline CDR1 is SGHRS and CDR2 is YFSETQ. The CDR3 DNA sequence: TGCGCCAGCAGCACCCCGGGACACTTACTAAACAATCAGCCCCAGCATTTT. It is translated as CASSTPGHLLNNQPQHF.

The genes are TRBV6-5 and TRBJ2-1; D perhaps matches TRBD2 (5 bases). Germline V gene data show CDR1 as MNHEY and CDR2 as SVGAGI. This CDR3 has 11 amino acids. V was trimmed by 8 bases and J by 11 bases, leaving 13 bases between them. The CDR3 loop reads CASRRGYKQFF. In DNA, the CDR3 is TGTGCCAGCCGTCGGGGTTATAAGCAGTTCTTC.

The chain combines TRBV25-1 with TRBJ2-5; D not certain. V lost 6 bases, J lost 2 bases, and 13 bases lay in between. Per germline, CDR1 MGHDK and CDR2 SYGVNS. This CDR3 spans 14 amino acids. For the CDR3, the DNA is TGTGCCAGCAGCCCGATTGGGTTTCAAGAGACCCAGTACTTC. It translates to CASSPIGFQETQYF.

The gene calls are TRBV30 and TRBJ1-6; D not resolved. The CDR3 has 16 amino acids. Trimming removed 3 bases at V and 7 bases at J, with 19 bases between. Germline V gene sequence: CDR1 GTSNPN, CDR2 SVGIG (reference sequence). This CDR3 reads CAWSPVVAGGNSPLHF. The DNA for the CDR3 is TGTGCCTGGAGCCCAGTGGTCGCGGGAGGAAATTCACCCCTCCACTTT. Using reference TRBV30 and TRBJ1-6 for the parts outside the CDR3, the full variable domain is SQTIHQWPATLVQPVGSPLSLECTVEGTSNPNLYWYRQAAGRGLQLLFYSVGIGQISSEVPQNLSASRPQDRQFILSSKKLLLSDSGFYLCAWSPVVAGGNSPLHFGNGTRLTVT.

The chain couples TRBV27 to TRBJ2-1, with 10 bases matching TRBD2. Per the germline V gene, CDR1 is MNHEY and CDR2 is SMNVEV (reference sequence). This CDR3 has 15 residues. Trimming removed 6 bases from V and 12 bases from J; junction bases left unmatched: 14. In nucleotides, the CDR3 is TGTGCCAGCAGCCTTACTAGCGGGACGGCTCTCAGGCAGTTCTTC. The encoded protein is CASSLTSGTALRQFF.

The chain links TRBV7-2 to TRBJ2-2; 10 bases are shared with TRBD2. The V gene's germline CDR1 is SGHTA and CDR2 FQGNSA. J lost 4 bases, V lost 5 bases, and 4 bases had no gene match. The CDR3 spans 15 residues. The CDR3 coding sequence is TGTGCCAGCAGCCCAGCGGGGGGGCGCACCGGGGAGCTGTTTTTT. This codes for CASSPAGGRTGELFF.

The chain links TRBV5-1 to TRBJ2-7; 9 nucleotides line up with TRBD2. The CDR3 contains 15 residues. CDR1 and CDR2 from the germline V gene are SGHRS and YFSETQ. The V and J ends lost 6 bases and 7 bases, in that order; junction bases with no gene match: 14. Here the CDR3 reads CASTLRAGGPGEQYF. The DNA of the CDR3 is TGCGCCAGCACTTTAAGGGCGGGAGGGCCCGGGGAGCAGTACTTC.

This chain uses TRBV7-2 with TRBJ2-7; D is ambiguous. CDR1 is SGHTA and CDR2 is FQGNSA in the germline V gene. The V end lost 8 bases, the J end lost 2 bases, and 7 bases lay between the germline ends. The CDR3 spans 11 residues. The CDR3 spells CASSVAYEQYF. The DNA of the CDR3 is TGTGCCAGCTCCGTGGCCTACGAGCAGTACTTC.

The V call is TRBV7-3, the J call TRBJ2-5; D unresolved. Germline V gives CDR1 SGHTA, CDR2 FQGTGA. V was pared by 4 bases and J by 1 base, with 7 bases between. This CDR3 comprises 13 residues. The CDR3 loop is CASSSRPQETQYF. For the CDR3, the DNA is TGTGCCAGCAGCTCTCGCCCCCAAGAGACCCAGTACTTC.

The genes are TRBV10-2 and TRBJ2-6; D is ambiguous. V shed 6 bases and J shed 0 bases, with 6 bases lying between them. The CDR3 consists of 14 residues. Germline values: CDR1 WSHSY, CDR2 SAAADI. The DNA for the CDR3 is TGCGCCAGCAGCGCTCCCTCTGGGGCCAACGTCCTGACTTTC. The encoded protein is CASSAPSGANVLTF.

This sequence joins TRBV13 and TRBJ2-1, with a weak D call TRBD2 (5 bases). Germline V gives CDR1 PRHDT, CDR2 FYEKMQ (reference sequence). The CDR3 is 14 residues long. Between the trimmed V and J ends, which lost 1 base and 5 bases, there was a span of 9 bases. CDR3 sequence reads: CASSLVGKNNEQFF. The CDR3, as DNA: TGTGCCAGCAGCTTAGTCGGGAAAAACAATGAGCAGTTCTTC.

The chain is built from TRBV19 and TRBJ1-5; D perhaps matches TRBD1 (5 bases). Trimming pared 3 bases from V and 11 bases from J, leaving 14 bases between. The V gene's germline CDR1 is LNHDA and CDR2 SQIVND (reference sequence). The CDR3 extends over 13 amino acids. The CDR3 loop is CASSIRVVGAQHF. The CDR3 DNA is TGTGCCAGTAGTATTAGGGTCGTGGGGGCCCAGCATTTT.

V is TRBV15 and J is TRBJ2-7; tentatively, D is TRBD2 (6 bases). Germline CDR1 reads LNHNV; CDR2 reads YYDKDF (reference sequence). With 3 bases removed from V and 0 bases from J, the gap between germline ends came to 9 bases. CDR3 length: 14 residues. As DNA, the CDR3 is TGTGCCACCAGCAGGGGCGGGGCCTCCTACGAGCAGTACTTC. Its protein product is CATSRGGASYEQYF. The full variable domain, in which reference TRBV15 and TRBJ2-7 provide the parts outside the CDR3, is DAMVIQNPRYQVTQFGKPVTLSCSQTLNHNVMYWYQQKSSQAPKLLFHYYDKDFNNEADTPDNFQSRRPNTSFCFLDIRSPGLGDTAMYLCATSRGGASYEQYFGPGTRLTVT.

The chain links TRBV7-3 to TRBJ2-2; a weak D match, TRBD1 (5 bases). CDR3 length: 13 amino acids. The germline V gene has CDR1 SGHTA and CDR2 FQGTGA. The V and J ends lost 5 bases and 1 base respectively, with 5 bases between them. The CDR3 spells CASSQGNTGELFF. Written as DNA, the CDR3 is TGTGCCAGCAGCCAGGGGAACACCGGGGAGCTGTTTTTT.

The V gene is TRBV11-3, the J gene TRBJ2-7, with 11 bases identical to TRBD2. Germline V gene sequence: CDR1 SGHNT, CDR2 YENEEA. The V and J ends lost 5 bases and 0 bases, in that order; junction bases with no gene match: 3. This CDR3 has 15 amino acids. CDR3 protein: CASSTGTSGSYEQYF. CDR3 sequence (DNA): TGTGCCAGCAGCACTGGGACTAGCGGCTCCTACGAGCAGTACTTC.

This clone was picked up a small number of times. This chain links TRBV10-2 with TRBJ1-1, with TRBD1 identical over 7 bases. The CDR3 consists of 14 residues. CDR1 is WSHSY, CDR2 SAAADI, per germline. V was clipped by 6 bases and J by 5 bases; unmatched bases: 9. CDR3 residues: CASRSTGEGTEAFF. In DNA, the CDR3 is TGCGCCAGCAGATCCACAGGGGAGGGGACTGAAGCTTTCTTT.

J is TRBJ2-5 and V is TRBV6-1, with 13 positions matching TRBD2. Trimming removed 6 bases from V and 4 bases from J; junction bases left unmatched: 2. The germline CDR1 and CDR2 sequences are MNHNS and SASEGT. This CDR3 is built from 14 residues. The CDR3: CASRGLAGSETQYF. CDR3 bases: TGTGCCAGCAGGGGACTAGCGGGGTCAGAGACCCAGTACTTC.